This TCR beta chain was sequenced in a study of identical twins (dated by TCRdb to about 2016). Context from the whole study: TCR alpha and beta repertoires from monozygotic twins, unrelated adults of various ages and cord blood were deep-sequenced to test whether fetal clonotypes persist. Replicate twin experiments were performed at different times using different library preparation protocols to rule out contamination.

The CDR3 numbers 16 residues from cysteine through phenylalanine. The entry retains the CDR3 DNA only, 48 bases that are in frame from base 1. V loses 4 bases of germline sequence and J loses 4 bases, and the interval between the two ends is 19 bases. Taken from the germline V gene, the CDR1 and CDR2 loops are SGHTA and FQGNSA. Only healthy Caucasian donors were included. Three pairs of female monozygotic twins, all aged roughly 18 to 29 years, were included in the twin cohort. The RNA used for TCR libraries was isolated from peripheral blood mononuclear cells. The library was generated by 5' RACE. Instrument used: Illumina HiSeq 2000. A universal primer binding site was added through template switching, and the final cDNA carried a unique molecular identifier so that TCR cDNA molecules could be counted accurately. Specific primers in the conserved constant-segment region were used to synthesize first-strand cDNA for the TCR alpha and beta chains. To control for contamination, every cDNA library carried two barcodes: a SMART-Mk sample barcode plus Illumina barcodes. Two successive PCR steps introduced TruSeq adapter sequences along with Illumina sample barcodes. The Illumina HiSeq platform was used with custom primers to sequence TCR alpha and beta cDNA libraries. The paper's data handling went like this. Unique molecular identifiers were extracted from raw reads with MiGEC, and CDR3 positions were determined with MiXCR. Recombination models were inferred per individual with the repgenHMM and IGoR tools using an EM algorithm. Shared clonotype analysis was performed with the tcR package in R, normalizing sharing by the product of cloneset sizes. To study raw recombination free of thymic and clonal selection effects, out-of-frame nonproductive sequences were analyzed. Starting from the raw public reads, TCRdb applied fastp trimming at Q25, assembled clones with MiXCR and retained in-frame beta chains. Entries are consolidated by CDR3 protein sequence, retaining the most common genes and DNA. The V and J calls here are based on TCRdb, not the publication. Within this sample are some 790,000 distinct CDR3 sequences, with around a sixth of them counted one time only. The top ten clonotypes cover about 12% of the sample.

Concerning this clonotype: Its antigen has not been determined. Base-call qualities are not available, and no considerably larger clone is one nucleotide away.

Points the paper makes about the study in general: Fewer insertions were carried by abundant cord blood beta clonotypes; a weaker similar trend was observed in young adult naive repertoires, while no such trend was observed in memory repertoires. In beta out-of-frame sequences, excess twin sharing was weaker, because having fewer shared sequences lowered the signal-to-noise ratio. Out-of-frame TCR alpha sharing in monozygotic twins was systematically underestimated by recombination models, whereas sharing between unrelated individuals was in agreement with the recombination models. Zero-insertion analyses could be partly confounded by invariant T cells such as MAIT and iNKT, though diverse VJ usage argued against such confounding for most clonotypes. Compared with coincidental sharing between unrelated individuals, an excess of low generation-probability sequences was observed among out-of-frame TCR alpha sequences shared between twins. Conclusions relied on cross-sectional statistical analysis, since the same donors could not be followed over many years.

These data were also filed under a second study, of T cells expressing NK-cell markers. Taken from the second paper: Seven to nine donors provided sorted CD3+CD56+NKG2C+, CD3+CD56+NKG2C- and CD3+CD56-NKG2C+ T-cell subsets, whose TCR beta-chain repertoires were profiled. Among the eight sequenced donors, seven were HCMV-seropositive and one was HCMV-seronegative. To restrict sorting to alphabetaTCR-expressing T cells, an anti-gammadeltaTCR antibody was added in several experiments. In roughly six donors, the dominant CD3+CD56+NKG2C+ clonotypes were among the top 10 CD8+ clonotypes and accounted for about 1.0-7.5% of CD8+ T cells. Those dominant clonotypes were again the most abundant among CD3+CD56-NKG2C+ cells in a few donors, at roughly 25-65%. Whether the expanded NKG2C-expressing T cell clones were specific for HCMV antigens was left unclear. All eight donors whose samples were sequenced were randomly selected healthy volunteers, three of them men and five women. HCMV-specific IgG was detected in serum with a commercial ELISA kit to determine HCMV serostatus. Bulk peripheral blood T-cell repertoires were additionally sequenced from unsorted PBMC for six donors. MIGEC was used to demultiplex reads and group reads by UMI, and MiTCR was used to assemble and quantify clonotypes. To exclude erroneous sequences, any TCR cDNA sequence not supported by at least two reads was discarded. The tcR package was used for downstream repertoire analysis, with clonotypes matched between fractions based on CDR3 nucleotide sequence plus V segment. VDJmatch was used to annotate antigen specificity against VDJdb, with one amino acid substitution in CDR3 permitted.

The rearranged segments are TRBV7-2 and TRBJ2-5, with TRBD2 as a weak D call on 5 bases. The sample taken for sequencing was PBMCs. The receptor's source is a woman between 18 and 29 years old in good health. Read as DNA, the sequence is TGTGCCAGCAGCTCCCTTATAAGAGGGCCCCCAGAGACCCAGTACTTC. It translates to CASSSLIRGPPETQYF. Joined to the reference TRBV7-2 and TRBJ2-5 proteins, this CDR3 gives the full variable domain: GAGVSQSPSNKVTEKGKDVELRCDPISGHTALYWYRQSLGQGLEFLIYFQGNSAPDKSGLPSDRFSAERTGGSVSTLTIQRTQQEDSAVYLCASSSLIRGPPETQYFGPGTRLLVL.